The rows below give T cell receptor beta chains drawn from one sample of a study of Graves' ophthalmopathy and Graves' hyperthyroidism. TCRdb used MiXCR to reprocess the multiplex PCR reads, holding one entry per CDR3 protein. The table lists roughly 400,000 distinct CDR3 sequences, 17% of them singletons, with 2% to 3% in the top ten. Sequencing was done on a sample of peripheral blood. Receptors were obtained from an adult woman with stable Graves' hyperthyroidism. The conserved cysteine and the conserved F or W are not part of the CDR3 here. A row's size may be missing; if present it is once, few, many or a size class.

clone_size: many
cdr3_length: 14
v_call: TRBV4-1
cdr3_aa: ASSQELLTGEYEQY

clone_size: few
cdr3_length: 13
v_call: TRBV10-1
cdr3_aa: ASSESPWSGSEAF

clone_size: many
cdr3_length: 14
v_call: TRBV28
cdr3_aa: ASCCRKEGGRSPLH

clone_size: many
cdr3_length: 11
v_call: TRBV27
cdr3_aa: ASSFAGFDGYT

clone_size: once
cdr3_length: 12
v_call: TRBV11-3
cdr3_aa: ASRKYRGFETQY

clone_size: many
cdr3_length: 14
v_call: TRBV4-1
cdr3_aa: ASSQGREYPNQPQH

clone_size: NA
cdr3_length: 15
v_call: TRBV12-3/TRBV12-4
cdr3_aa: ASSSPRQGSSFYGYT

clone_size: many
cdr3_length: 11
v_call: TRBV6-2/TRBV6-3
cdr3_aa: ASSARVRMAQY

clone_size: few
cdr3_length: 13
v_call: TRBV7-9
cdr3_aa: ASSSEDRAKGEQY

clone_size: many
cdr3_length: 11
v_call: TRBV10-2
cdr3_aa: ASSQQGDTEAF